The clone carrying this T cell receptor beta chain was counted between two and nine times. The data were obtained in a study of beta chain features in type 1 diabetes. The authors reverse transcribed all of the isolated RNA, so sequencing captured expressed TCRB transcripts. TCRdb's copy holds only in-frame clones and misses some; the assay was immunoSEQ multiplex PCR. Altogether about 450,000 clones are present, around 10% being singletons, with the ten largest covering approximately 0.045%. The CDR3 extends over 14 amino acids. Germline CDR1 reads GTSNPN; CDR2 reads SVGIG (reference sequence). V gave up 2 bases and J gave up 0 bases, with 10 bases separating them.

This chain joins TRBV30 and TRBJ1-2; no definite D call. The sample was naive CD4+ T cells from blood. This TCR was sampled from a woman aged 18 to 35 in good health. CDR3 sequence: CAWSRLGTNYGYTF. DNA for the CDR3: TGTGCCTGGAGTCGGCTAGGTACTAACTATGGCTACACCTTC.